Listed here are 2 T cell receptor beta chains from one sample, sequenced in a study of blood T cell repertoires in COVID-19. Sequenced by immunoSEQ multiplex PCR; TCRdb stores in-frame clones only, minus some. The sample shows over 130,000 clones, about 80% of them seen only once. Specimen: PBMCs or T cells enriched from blood (not recorded which). The receptors come from a woman aged 18 to 35 who had been exposed to COVID-19.

The chain combines TRBV30 with TRBJ2-7, with 8 positions matching TRBD1. The CDR3 runs to 13 residues. V lost 2 bases to trimming and J lost 6 bases; unmatched junction nucleotides: 6. CDR1 is GTSNPN and CDR2 is SVGIG in the germline V gene (reference sequence). This CDR3 is CAWSWAGGSEQYF. CDR3 sequence (DNA): TGTGCCTGGAGTTGGGCAGGGGGCAGCGAGCAGTACTTC.

The chain recombines TRBV7-6 with TRBJ2-2, with 11 bases that match TRBD2. V was pared by 4 bases and J by 4 bases, with 14 bases of the junction left unmatched. Looked up from germline, CDR1 is SGHVS and CDR2 is FNYEAQ. CDR3 length: 19 residues. The CDR3 here is CASSSGPLAGGQGTGELFF. CDR3 bases: TGTGCCAGCAGCTCCGGTCCCTTAGCGGGAGGGCAGGGCACCGGGGAGCTGTTTTTT.